This TCR beta chain was profiled in a study of T cells in localized non-small cell lung cancer (TCRdb year 2020). For the study in its entirety: The study analyzed T cell repertoires of about 230 early-stage NSCLC patients, comparing tumors and uninvolved tumor-adjacent lungs. The cohort was made up of some 240 treatment-naive NSCLC patients whose localized lung tumors had been resected. The mean age of the NSCLC patients was roughly 70 years, with 120 to 150 men and 95 to 110 women.

To note about this clone: It has no known antigen specificity. Base qualities are not provided; no much larger clone lies one nucleotide away.

At diagnosis, peripheral blood, uninvolved tumor-adjacent lung and tumor were collected and stored as a combination of fresh-frozen and FFPE material. For TCR repertoire profiling, the blood samples were analyzed as peripheral blood mononuclear cells. Broader findings and caveats from the paper: Because multi-region tumor sequencing was not performed, intratumor heterogeneity could not be ruled out. Because of the exploratory design, TCR variables were selected using unadjusted p-values without false-discovery rate correction. Uninvolved tumor-adjacent lung showed the highest T cell clonality, higher than tumor, which suggests more focused antigenic responses in the adjacent lung. Longer overall survival was associated with higher blood T cell density, whereas shorter survival was associated with higher adjacent-lung clonality. A median of approximately 53 of the top 100 tumor clones turned up in the paired uninvolved adjacent lung, and approximately 30 of those clones also ranked among the top 100 of that same adjacent lung.

From the germline V gene, CDR1 is MNHNS and CDR2 is SASEGT. Deletion took 3 bases off V and 6 bases off J, with a span of 14 bases between the germline ends. The CDR3 contains 14 residues, cysteine and phenylalanine counted. The only DNA kept is the CDR3, 42 bases in frame from the first base. The immunoSEQ Assay was used to sequence TCR beta CDR3 regions from DNA. As for the authors' bioinformatics: To compute T cell density, TCR beta template counts were normalized to usable DNA, which was estimated by amplifying housekeeping genes. Richness was estimated with the preseqR package, extrapolating to 400,000 templates for PBMC samples and 120,000 templates for tissue samples. Clonality was calculated as one minus Pielou's evenness. Tissue-enriched TCRs were identified through differential abundance testing performed on productive amino-acid clonotypes, with a minimum total count of 5 and an alpha of 0.1. The Jaccard Index and the Morisita Overlap Index were used to measure how much the repertoires overlapped between compartments. GLIPH clustered TCR beta CDR3s with public tetramer-defined viral CDR3s; viral motifs required at least three viral sequences plus V-gene enrichment. In its TCRdb copy, this immuneACCESS table keeps in-frame sequences only and misses some clones. Where compared with another copy, unresolved V genes explain less than half of these, and the others have no known cause. Clone size and V and J calls were adopted from that table, with D and trimming inferred from the DNA. This sample gives under 50,000 clones in total; 86% of them show up just once. Less than 6.5% of the sample is held by the ten biggest clonotypes.

The sequences come from peripheral blood mononuclear cells, collected before any cancer treatment. This receptor chain uses TRBV6-1 and TRBJ1-2, and possibly TRBD1, on 5 matching bases. The origin of this receptor is a male donor aged 60 or over with stage II lung adenocarcinoma. The sequenced DNA is TGTGCCAGCAGTGATAACCAGGGAGGGGATGGCTACACCTTC. This gives the protein CASSDNQGGDGYTF.